The clone carrying this T cell receptor beta chain was detected many times. Its antigen remains unknown. The source of the sample is a study of T cells in Graves' hyperthyroidism and ophthalmopathy. Study-level background: Peripheral blood was drawn at first diagnosis, prior to all treatment. Whole-study results and caveats: Before onset, ophthalmopathy was predicted by the model a median around 6 months earlier. A 13 V-J signature model discriminated ophthalmopathy versus stable hyperthyroidism.

The CDR3 contains 12 residues. V shed 0 bases and J shed 8 bases, with 5 bases lying between them. Per germline, CDR1 MNHEY and CDR2 SVGEGT. Patients having uncontrolled infection, another autoimmune disease, pregnancy or lactation were not included. From RNA transcripts, TCR beta CDR3 regions were amplified. TCR CDR3 regions were first amplified by RT-PCR with HTBI primers. TCRdb itself ran the multiplex PCR reads through MiXCR, one entry per CDR3 protein. The sample contains 450,000 to 600,000 distinct CDR3 sequences, approximately 14% of which appear only once. This rearrangement joins TRBV6-2 or TRBV6-3 to TRBJ2-1, with D perhaps TRBD2 (5 bases). Sample: blood. This TCR derives from a middle-aged woman with Graves' hyperthyroidism. CDR3 residues: CASSYSRDEQFF. The CDR3 DNA follows: TGTGCCAGCAGTTACTCGCGGGATGAGCAGTTCTTC.